This passage covers 28 T cell receptor beta chains from one sample sequenced in a study of early T cells in non-severe SARS-CoV-2 infection. TCRdb processed the 5' RACE reads anew with MiXCR; each CDR3 protein has one entry. The sample has about 71,000 distinct CDR3 sequences; about an eighth are singletons. Sequenced material: whole blood. The receptors were sampled from an adult who was a healthcare worker with PCR-confirmed SARS-CoV-2 infection or an uninfected control (not recorded which).

This clonotype occurred a few times. The gene calls are TRBV29-1 and TRBJ2-1; TRBD1 is a possible D gene (6 bases). Per germline, CDR1 SQVTM and CDR2 ANQGSEA. This CDR3 spans 14 amino acids. V was cut by 3 bases and J by 4 bases, with 13 bases left in between. CDR3 in DNA: TGCAGCGTTGATTTTCAGGGGAGTTACAATGAGCAGTTCTTC. Its translation is CSVDFQGSYNEQFF.

The chain combines TRBV28 with TRBJ2-3; D possibly corresponds to TRBD2 (6 bases). In germline, CDR1 is MDHEN, CDR2 SYDVKM. The CDR3 consists of 14 residues. V lost 3 bases, J lost 7 bases, and 14 bases lay in between. The CDR3 sequence is CASSFGGNFNTQYF. CDR3 nucleotides: TGTGCCAGCAGTTTTGGGGGGAACTTTAATACGCAGTATTTT.

This clonotype was seen a handful of times. This chain links TRBV28 with TRBJ1-2; no reliable D call. V was shortened by 6 bases and J by 8 bases, with 10 bases between the two germline ends. Germline assignment: CDR1 MDHEN and CDR2 SYDVKM. This CDR3 is built from 11 residues. As DNA, the CDR3 is TGTGCCAGCAGAAGGGAAGGGGGCTACACCTTC. Its translation: CASRREGGYTF.

J is TRBJ1-1 and V is TRBV7-9; D unclear. CDR1 is SEHNR, CDR2 FQNEAQ, per germline (reference sequence). The CDR3 consists of 14 residues. The ends were cut back, 1 base at V and 6 bases at J, with 12 bases in the middle. CDR3 sequence reads: CASSLVPERAEAFF. The CDR3, as DNA: TGTGCCAGCAGCTTAGTCCCAGAAAGGGCTGAAGCTTTCTTT.

There are a few counts of this clonotype. The chain couples TRBV6-1 to TRBJ2-7; D is ambiguous. This CDR3 is 15 amino acids long. Looked up from germline, CDR1 is MNHNS and CDR2 is SASEGT. Trimming shortened V by 2 bases and J by 4 bases, and 15 bases separated the two germline ends. This CDR3 reads CASSEMRGLGYEQYF. CDR3 sequence (DNA): TGTGCCAGCAGTGAAATGCGTGGGTTGGGGTACGAGCAGTACTTC.

This clonotype was seen only a few times. This chain uses TRBV29-1 with TRBJ1-1, with D perhaps matching TRBD1 (5 bases). V lost 4 bases, J lost 0 bases, and 15 bases lay in between. Per germline, CDR1 SQVTM and CDR2 ANQGSEA. This CDR3 contains 15 residues. The CDR3 DNA is TGCAGCGTTGGCCTTAGACAGAATTTGAACACTGAAGCTTTCTTT. Amino acid sequence: CSVGLRQNLNTEAFF.

This clonotype appeared a few times. The V call is TRBV7-2, the J call TRBJ2-7, with 7 nucleotides matching TRBD1. Germline V gene data show CDR1 as SGHTA and CDR2 as FQGNSA. J gave up 4 bases and V 5 bases, and 5 bases lay outside the gene matches. The CDR3 is made up of 13 amino acids. CDR3 protein: CASSTRDSYEQYF. CDR3 sequence (DNA): TGTGCCAGCAGCACCCGGGACAGTTACGAGCAGTACTTC.

This clonotype was seen ten or more times. The chain combines TRBV7-2 with TRBJ2-3, with D unresolved. Germline V gene lookup returns CDR1 SGHTA and CDR2 FQGNSA. Trimming cost V 3 bases and J 6 bases, with 4 bases left between them. There are 11 residues in the CDR3. The DNA of the CDR3 is TGTGCCAGCAGCTTTACCGATACGCAGTATTTT. This gives the protein CASSFTDTQYF.

This clonotype was recorded many times. The chain is built from TRBV5-1 and TRBJ2-1; D unresolved. Trimming took off 0 bases at V and 2 bases at J, with 12 bases between the two ends. This CDR3 spans 16 amino acids. CDR1 and CDR2 (germline): SGHRS, YFSETQ. CDR3 in amino acids: CASSLEDRLPYNEQFF. The CDR3 region has the DNA TGCGCCAGCAGCTTGGAAGACCGTCTCCCCTACAATGAGCAGTTCTTC.

This clonotype was recorded a few times. The rearrangement links TRBV18 to TRBJ2-5; D may correspond to TRBD1 or TRBD2 (5 bases each). The CDR3 consists of 15 residues. Looked up from germline, CDR1 is KGHSH and CDR2 is LQKENI. V lost 2 bases to trimming and J lost 4 bases, with 14 bases between them. CDR3 in amino acids: CASSPVTGGGETQYF. The CDR3 coding sequence is TGTGCCAGCTCACCAGTTACAGGCGGAGGAGAGACCCAGTACTTC.

This clonotype has a handful of counts. The rearrangement joins TRBV3-1 to TRBJ1-3; D is ambiguous. Trimming removed 4 bases at V and 0 bases at J, with 13 bases between. CDR3 size: 16 residues. CDR1 and CDR2 from the germline V gene are LGHDT and YNNKEL (reference sequence). CDR3 nucleotide sequence: TGTGCCAGCAGCCCCGGATTCAGCTCCTCTGGAAACACCATATATTTT. Translated, it gives CASSPGFSSSGNTIYF.

Many counts were recorded for this clonotype. This chain uses TRBV6-6 with TRBJ1-1; D gene unclear. CDR1 is MNHNY, CDR2 SVGAGI, per germline (reference sequence). CDR3 length equals 19 residues. V was clipped by 5 bases and J by 0 bases, with 25 bases between them. CDR3 amino acids: CASSPSSPQKSWVNTEAFF. CDR3 bases: TGTGCCAGCAGTCCGTCATCCCCTCAGAAATCGTGGGTGAACACTGAAGCTTTCTTT.

The chain carries TRBV18 and TRBJ1-3; 8 bases map to TRBD1. The germline CDR1 and CDR2 sequences are KGHSH and LQKENI. The CDR3 runs 14 residues. V lost 5 bases and J lost 2; bases outside the gene matches: 2. The CDR3 region has the DNA TGTGCCAGCTCAAAACAGGGGGCTGGAAACACCATATATTTT. It codes for CASSKQGAGNTIYF.

This clonotype was recorded many times. This chain uses TRBV27 with TRBJ2-6, with D tentatively TRBD2 (6 bases). Germline V gene sequence: CDR1 MNHEY, CDR2 SMNVEV (reference sequence). CDR3 size: 16 residues. V was clipped by 5 bases and J by 3 bases, with 14 bases between them. CDR3 region: CASSPRGGFGANVLTF. The CDR3, as DNA: TGTGCCAGCAGTCCGCGGGGCGGTTTTGGGGCCAACGTCCTGACTTTC.

The chain has TRBV27 and TRBJ1-2, with D possibly matching TRBD1 (6 bases). The length of the CDR3 is 13 residues. The V gene's germline CDR1 is MNHEY and CDR2 SMNVEV (reference sequence). The V end was cut by 5 bases, the J end by 1 base, with 8 bases between. The CDR3: CASSTGSNYGYTF. CDR3 sequence (DNA): TGTGCCAGCAGTACAGGGAGTAACTATGGCTACACCTTC.

This clonotype was counted ten times or more. The chain is built from TRBV20-1 and TRBJ2-7; 11 nucleotides line up with TRBD2. Germline lookup yields CDR1 DFQATT and CDR2 SNEGSKA (reference sequence). V was clipped by 6 bases and J by 3 bases; unmatched bases: 4. CDR3 length equals 13 residues. The CDR3: CSANGLAGYEQYF. CDR3 DNA: TGCAGTGCCAATGGACTAGCGGGCTACGAGCAGTACTTC.

This clonotype was seen many times. The genes are TRBV27 and TRBJ2-7, with D unresolved. Trimming removed 6 bases from V and 3 bases from J, with 12 bases in between. The CDR3 covers 13 residues. Germline loops: CDR1 MNHEY, CDR2 SMNVEV (reference sequence). CDR3 loop: CASSRSTRYEQYF. CDR3 in DNA: TGTGCCAGCAGCAGGAGTACCCGCTACGAGCAGTACTTC.

This clonotype was detected a few times. The V call is TRBV11-2, the J call TRBJ2-3; weak D call: TRBD1 (6 bases). Matching the DNA end better, TRBJ1-5 makes the J call doubtful. Germline V gene sequence: CDR1 SGHAT, CDR2 FQNNGV. The length of the CDR3 is 16 residues. CDR3 protein: CASSLSRGAMPDTQHF. CDR3 DNA sequence: TGTGCCAGCAGCTTATCGCGGGGGGCGATGCCGGATACGCAGCATTTT.

In its sample, this clonotype is medium-sized. The gene calls are TRBV14 and TRBJ1-1; D is uncertain. V dropped 5 bases and J dropped 1 base, with 8 bases sitting between them. This CDR3 contains 13 residues. Germline V gene lookup returns CDR1 SGHDN and CDR2 FVKESK. The CDR3 region has the DNA TGTGCCAGCAGCTATTCTGAGAACACTGAAGCTTTCTTT. It encodes CASSYSENTEAFF.

The chain couples TRBV6-5 to TRBJ1-4; D remains ambiguous. Trimming pared 4 bases from V and 3 bases from J, leaving 9 bases between. The V gene's germline CDR1 is MNHEY and CDR2 SVGAGI. CDR3 length: 14 amino acids. This CDR3 is CASSFSRSNEKLFF. In nucleotides, the CDR3 is TGTGCCAGCAGTTTTAGTCGGTCTAATGAAAAACTGTTTTTT.

This clonotype was counted at least ten times. The chain employs TRBV11-2 and TRBJ1-4; 10 nucleotides line up with TRBD1. Germline V gives CDR1 SGHAT, CDR2 FQNNGV. V lost 5 bases, J lost 10 bases, and 13 bases stayed unmatched. The CDR3 runs to 16 residues. The CDR3 is CASSQFRDRDRGKLFF. CDR3 coding DNA: TGTGCCAGCAGCCAATTTAGGGACCGGGACAGGGGAAAACTGTTTTTT. The full variable domain, completed using reference TRBV11-2 and TRBJ1-4, is EAGVAQSPRYKIIEKRQSVAFWCNPISGHATLYWYQQILGQGPKLLIQFQNNGVVDDSQLPKDRFSAERLKGVDSTLKIQPAKLEDSAVYLCASSQFRDRDRGKLFFGSGTQLSVL.

In this sample, this clonotype turned up a few times. V and J are TRBV19 and TRBJ1-1, with 7 positions matching TRBD1. This CDR3 is 14 amino acids long. Germline CDR1 and CDR2: LNHDA and SQIVND (reference sequence). V trimming: 8 bases; J trimming: 3 bases; junction bases outside the gene matches: 9. The CDR3 spells CASGWTGQYTEAFF. The CDR3 bases are TGTGCCAGTGGATGGACAGGACAATACACTGAAGCTTTCTTT.

This clonotype was seen more than once but under ten times. The rearrangement uses TRBV11-2 and TRBJ2-3; D is possibly TRBD1 (5 bases). The V end lost 3 bases, the J end lost 3 bases, and 13 bases lay between the germline ends. The CDR3 covers 15 residues. Germline loops: CDR1 SGHAT, CDR2 FQNNGV. The CDR3 coding sequence is TGTGCCAGCAGCTTGCTGTCAGGGCCTACAGATACGCAGTATTTT. Translated: CASSLLSGPTDTQYF.

Only a few counts were recorded for this clonotype. The V gene is TRBV20-1, the J gene TRBJ2-7, with 8 nucleotides matching TRBD1. The CDR3 runs 13 residues. Per germline, CDR1 DFQATT and CDR2 SNEGSKA (reference sequence). Trimming at V came to 6 bases and at J to 3 bases, leaving 7 bases not matched to a gene. CDR3 in amino acids: CSASGTGHYEQYF. The CDR3 nucleotides read TGCAGTGCCTCCGGGACAGGACACTACGAGCAGTACTTC.

This clonotype was observed at least ten times. The CDR3 loop reads CASSLAGSGELFF. The CDR3 region has the DNA TGTGCCAGCAGCTTAGCCGGGTCCGGGGAGCTGTTTTTT. The chain carries TRBV7-8 and TRBJ2-2; D gene unclear. This CDR3 has 13 amino acids. Deletions cut 0 bases from V and 6 bases from J, with 5 bases between. CDR1 SGHVS and CDR2 FQNEAQ come from the germline V gene.

V gene TRBV7-2 combines with J gene TRBJ1-3; D unresolved. CDR3 size: 15 residues. Trimming left V 1 base short and J 4 bases short, with 11 bases between. The V gene's germline CDR1 is SGHTA and CDR2 FQGNSA. The CDR3 sequence is CASSLGPVGGNTIYF. DNA for the CDR3: TGTGCCAGCAGCTTAGGCCCGGTGGGAGGAAACACCATATATTTT.

The sample holds a few counts of this clonotype. CDR3 sequence reads: CSAGADAGASSYEQYF. In DNA form, the CDR3 reads TGCAGTGCTGGCGCGGACGCAGGGGCTAGCTCCTACGAGCAGTACTTC. The chain uses TRBV20-1 and TRBJ2-7, with D possibly matching TRBD1 (6 bases). The CDR3 has 16 amino acids. V was shortened by 5 bases and J by 0 bases, with 20 bases between the two germline ends. CDR1 and CDR2 (germline): DFQATT, SNEGSKA (reference sequence).

The gene calls are TRBV29-1 and TRBJ1-3, with D unresolved. The CDR3 extends over 13 amino acids. V dropped 7 bases and J dropped 2 bases, with 12 bases sitting between them. The germline V gene encodes CDR1 SQVTM and CDR2 ANQGSEA. In DNA form, the CDR3 reads TGCAGCGCCCGCCCGGGTACTGGAAACACCATATATTTT. The encoded protein is CSARPGTGNTIYF. Full variable domain (rest looked up from reference TRBV29-1 and TRBJ1-3): SAVISQKPSRDICQRGTSLTIQCQVDSQVTMMFWYRQQPGQSLTLIATANQGSEATYESGFVIDKFPISRPNLTFSTLTVSNMSPEDSSIYLCSARPGTGNTIYFGEGSWLTVV.